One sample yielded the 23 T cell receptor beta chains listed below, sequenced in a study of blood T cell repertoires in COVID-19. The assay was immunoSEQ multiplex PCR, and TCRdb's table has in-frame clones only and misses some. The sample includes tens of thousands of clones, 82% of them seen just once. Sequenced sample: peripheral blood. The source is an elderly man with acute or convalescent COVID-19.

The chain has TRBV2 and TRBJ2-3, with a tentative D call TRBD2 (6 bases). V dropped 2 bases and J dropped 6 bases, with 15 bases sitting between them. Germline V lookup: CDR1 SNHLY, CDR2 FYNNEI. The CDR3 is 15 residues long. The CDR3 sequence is CASSEWAREVDTQYF. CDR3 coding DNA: TGTGCCAGCAGTGAATGGGCCAGGGAGGTCGATACGCAGTATTTT.

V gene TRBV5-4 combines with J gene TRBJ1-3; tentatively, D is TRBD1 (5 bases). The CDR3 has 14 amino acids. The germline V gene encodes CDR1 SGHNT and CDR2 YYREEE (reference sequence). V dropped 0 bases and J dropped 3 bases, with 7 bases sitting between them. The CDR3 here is CASSLGGVGNTIYF. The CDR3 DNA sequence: TGTGCCAGCAGCTTGGGGGGGGTTGGAAACACCATATATTTT.

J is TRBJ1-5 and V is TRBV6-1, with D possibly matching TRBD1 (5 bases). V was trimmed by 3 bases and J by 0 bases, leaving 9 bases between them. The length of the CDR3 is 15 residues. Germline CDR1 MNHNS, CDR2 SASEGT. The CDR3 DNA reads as TGTGCCAGCAGTGATTCCAGGGCTAGCAATCAGCCCCAGCATTTT. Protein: CASSDSRASNQPQHF.

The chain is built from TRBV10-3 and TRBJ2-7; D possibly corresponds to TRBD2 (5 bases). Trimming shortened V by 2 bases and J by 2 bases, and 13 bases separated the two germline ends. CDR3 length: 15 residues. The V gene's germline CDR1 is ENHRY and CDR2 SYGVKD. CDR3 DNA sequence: TGTGCCATCAGTGAGGCTGCTAGCACTACCTACGAGCAGTACTTC. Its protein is CAISEAASTTYEQYF.

CDR3 protein: CASSAGGSSYNEQFF. DNA for the CDR3: TGTGCCAGCAGCGCGGGGGGGAGCTCCTACAATGAGCAGTTCTTC. The chain recombines TRBV9 with TRBJ2-1; TRBD2 matches at 8 bases. The CDR3 is made up of 15 amino acids. Germline CDR1 SGDLS, CDR2 YYNGEE. J lost 0 bases, V lost 3 bases, and 2 bases had no gene match.

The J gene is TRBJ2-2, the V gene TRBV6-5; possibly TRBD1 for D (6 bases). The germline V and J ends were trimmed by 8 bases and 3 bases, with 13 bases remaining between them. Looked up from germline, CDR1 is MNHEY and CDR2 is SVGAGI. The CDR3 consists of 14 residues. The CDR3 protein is CASSPGVYTGELFF. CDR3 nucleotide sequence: TGTGCCAGCTCCCCAGGGGTGTACACCGGGGAGCTGTTTTTT.

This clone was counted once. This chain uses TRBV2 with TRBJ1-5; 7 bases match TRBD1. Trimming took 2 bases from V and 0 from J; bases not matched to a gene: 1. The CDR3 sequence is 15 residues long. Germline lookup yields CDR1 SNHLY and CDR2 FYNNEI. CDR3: CASSEWTGSNQPQHF. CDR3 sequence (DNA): TGTGCCAGCAGTGAATGGACAGGTAGCAATCAGCCCCAGCATTTT.

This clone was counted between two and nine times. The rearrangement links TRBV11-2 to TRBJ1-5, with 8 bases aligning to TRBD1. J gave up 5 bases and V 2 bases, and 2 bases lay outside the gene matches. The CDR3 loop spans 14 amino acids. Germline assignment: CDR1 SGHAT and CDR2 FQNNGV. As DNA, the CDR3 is TGTGCCAGCAGCTTACAGGGGGCCCATCAGCCCCAGCATTTT. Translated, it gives CASSLQGAHQPQHF.

The DNA of the CDR3 is TGCGCCAGCAGCCTGGGGAGTTCTGGGGCCAACGTCCTGACTTTC. As protein: CASSLGSSGANVLTF. J is TRBJ2-6 and V is TRBV5-1, with D tentatively TRBD2 (5 bases). The CDR3 runs to 15 residues. The V and J ends lost 4 bases and 1 base respectively, with 9 bases between them. Per germline, CDR1 SGHRS and CDR2 YFSETQ.

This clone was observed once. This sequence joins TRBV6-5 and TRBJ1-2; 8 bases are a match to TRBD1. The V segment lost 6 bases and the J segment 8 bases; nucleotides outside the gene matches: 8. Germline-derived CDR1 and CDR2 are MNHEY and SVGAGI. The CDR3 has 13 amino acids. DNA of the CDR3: TGTGCCAGCAGCCCCCAGGGGGCTTGGGGCTACACCTTC. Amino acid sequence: CASSPQGAWGYTF.

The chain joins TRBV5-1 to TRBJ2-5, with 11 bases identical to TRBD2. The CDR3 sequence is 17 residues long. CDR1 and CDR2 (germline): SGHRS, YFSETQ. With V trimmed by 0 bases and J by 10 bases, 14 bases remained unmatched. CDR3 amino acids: CASSLAASGGFWEVQYF. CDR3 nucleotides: TGCGCCAGCAGCTTGGCCGCTAGCGGGGGGTTCTGGGAGGTCCAGTACTTC.

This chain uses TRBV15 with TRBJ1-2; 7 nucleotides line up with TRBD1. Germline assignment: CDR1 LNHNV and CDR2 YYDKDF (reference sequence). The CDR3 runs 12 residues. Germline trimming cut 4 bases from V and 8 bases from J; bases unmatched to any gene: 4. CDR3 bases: TGTGCCACCAGCATGGGACAGATCGGCTACACCTTC. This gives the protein CATSMGQIGYTF.

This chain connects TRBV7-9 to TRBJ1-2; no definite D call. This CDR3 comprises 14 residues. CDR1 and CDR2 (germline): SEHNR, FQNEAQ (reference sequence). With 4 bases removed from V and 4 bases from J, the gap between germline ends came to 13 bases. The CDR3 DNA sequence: TGTGCCAGCAGCTCCTCACTGGTCGGCTATGGCTACACCTTC. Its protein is CASSSSLVGYGYTF.

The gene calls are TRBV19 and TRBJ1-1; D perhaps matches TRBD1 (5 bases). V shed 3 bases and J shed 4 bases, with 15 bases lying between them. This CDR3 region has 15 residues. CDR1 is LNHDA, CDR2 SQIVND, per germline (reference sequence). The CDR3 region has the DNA TGTGCCAGTAGTATCGAATTCTACGGGGGCACTGAAGCTTTCTTT. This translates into CASSIEFYGGTEAFF.

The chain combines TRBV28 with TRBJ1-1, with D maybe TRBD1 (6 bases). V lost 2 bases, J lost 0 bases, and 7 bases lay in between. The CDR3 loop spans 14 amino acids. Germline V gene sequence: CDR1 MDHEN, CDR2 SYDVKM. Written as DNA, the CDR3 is TGTGCCAGCAGTTTAGGGGGCATGAACACTGAAGCTTTCTTT. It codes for CASSLGGMNTEAFF.

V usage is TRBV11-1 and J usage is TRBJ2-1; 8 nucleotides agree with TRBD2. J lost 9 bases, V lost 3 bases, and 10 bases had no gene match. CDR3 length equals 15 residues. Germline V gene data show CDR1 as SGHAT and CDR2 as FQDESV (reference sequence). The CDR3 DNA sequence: TGTGCCAGCAGCTTTGGGAGCGGGGGAGGAGGTGAGCAGTTCTTC. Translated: CASSFGSGGGGEQFF.

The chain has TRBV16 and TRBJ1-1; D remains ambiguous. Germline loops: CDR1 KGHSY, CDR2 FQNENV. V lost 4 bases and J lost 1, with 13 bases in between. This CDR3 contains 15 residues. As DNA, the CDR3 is TGTGCCAGCAGCCGACCCGGAGGCGGGAACACTGAAGCTTTCTTT. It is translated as CASSRPGGGNTEAFF.

In DNA, the CDR3 is TGTGCCATCAGTGACGGGACAGGCGACAATCAGCCCCAGCATTTT. It yields the protein CAISDGTGDNQPQHF. This sequence joins TRBV10-3 and TRBJ1-5; TRBD1 matches at 8 bases. Germline V gene sequence: CDR1 ENHRY, CDR2 SYGVKD. This CDR3 is 15 amino acids long. V was pared by 3 bases and J by 3 bases, with 4 bases of the junction left unmatched.

CDR3 DNA: TGTGCCAGCAGTTACCAGACTAGCGGGGGGCCTGAGACCCAGTACTTC. It encodes CASSYQTSGGPETQYF. V and J are TRBV6-6 and TRBJ2-5; 13 bases map to TRBD2. V lost 2 bases and J lost 5; bases outside the gene matches: 5. The germline V gene has CDR1 MNHNY and CDR2 SVGAGI (reference sequence). The CDR3 is 16 amino acids.

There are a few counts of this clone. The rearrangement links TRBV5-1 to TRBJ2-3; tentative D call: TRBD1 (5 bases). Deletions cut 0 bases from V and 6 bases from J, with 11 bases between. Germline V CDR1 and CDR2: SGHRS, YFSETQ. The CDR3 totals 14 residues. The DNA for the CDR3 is TGCGCCAGCAGCTTGGAGGGCAACAGGGATACGCAGTATTTT. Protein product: CASSLEGNRDTQYF.

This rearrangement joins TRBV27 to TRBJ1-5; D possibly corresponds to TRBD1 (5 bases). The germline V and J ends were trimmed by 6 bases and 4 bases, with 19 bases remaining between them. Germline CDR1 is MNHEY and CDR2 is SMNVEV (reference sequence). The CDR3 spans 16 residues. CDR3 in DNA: TGTGCCAGCAGATACTTCCCGGGGGAACGGAATCAGCCCCAGCATTTT. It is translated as CASRYFPGERNQPQHF.

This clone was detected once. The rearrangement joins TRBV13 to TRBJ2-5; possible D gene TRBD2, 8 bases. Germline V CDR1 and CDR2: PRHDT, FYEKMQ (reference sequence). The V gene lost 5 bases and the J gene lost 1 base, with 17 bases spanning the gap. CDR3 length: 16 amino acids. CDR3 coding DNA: TGTGCCAGCAGCCGCGGGGGGACAGAGACCCAAGAGACCCAGTACTTC. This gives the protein CASSRGGTETQETQYF.

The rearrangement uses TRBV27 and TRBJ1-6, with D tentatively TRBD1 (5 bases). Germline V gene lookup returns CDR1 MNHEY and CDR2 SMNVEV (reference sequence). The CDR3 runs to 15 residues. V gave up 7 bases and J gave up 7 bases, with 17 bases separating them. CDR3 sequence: CASTPTGLGNSPLHF. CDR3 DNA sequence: TGTGCCAGCACCCCTACAGGCCTCGGGAATTCACCCCTCCACTTT.